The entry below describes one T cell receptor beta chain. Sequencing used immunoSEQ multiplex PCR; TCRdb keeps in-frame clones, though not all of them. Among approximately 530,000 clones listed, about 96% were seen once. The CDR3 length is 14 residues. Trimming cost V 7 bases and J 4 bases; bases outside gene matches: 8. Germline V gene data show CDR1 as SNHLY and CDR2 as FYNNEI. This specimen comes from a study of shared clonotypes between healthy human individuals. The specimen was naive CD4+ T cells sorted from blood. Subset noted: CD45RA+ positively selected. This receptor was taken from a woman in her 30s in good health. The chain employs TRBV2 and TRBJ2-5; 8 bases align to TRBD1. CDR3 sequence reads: CASKRRQGPETQYF. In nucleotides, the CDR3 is TGTGCCAGCAAGAGACGACAGGGGCCAGAGACCCAGTACTTC.